This paragraph reports one T cell receptor (beta chain). Its specificity is not known. The CDR3 length is 12 residues. Germline V gene data show CDR1 as SNHLY and CDR2 as FYNNEI. V was clipped by 4 bases and J by 7 bases, with 10 bases between them. Each of the patients experienced relapse following autologous stem cell transplantation, and their brentuximab vedotin exposure differed. Under best response, outcomes were complete response, partial response or progressive disease. Profiling relied on immunoSEQ multiplex PCR, and the TCRdb table lists in-frame clones only, not all of them. The repertoire holds about 14,000 clones, more than 70% seen once, with approximately 4.2% in the top ten. The data originate from a study of PD-1 blockade in classical Hodgkin lymphoma. Whole-study context: Patients were administered nivolumab (3 mg/kg intravenously) every 2 weeks.

Regarding the study as a whole: Significantly greater TCR diversity emerged by C4D1 in CD4+ cells but not CD8+ cells.

The sample here was peripheral blood mononuclear cells (PBMCs), taken at baseline. The sequence came from a human donor with classical Hodgkin lymphoma. The chain links TRBV2 to TRBJ1-2; D might be TRBD1 (5 bases). CDR3 protein: CASSGRGTGYTF. DNA of the CDR3: TGTGCCAGCAGTGGGAGAGGGACTGGCTACACCTTC. Combining the CDR3 with reference TRBV2 and TRBJ1-2 gives the whole variable domain EPEVTQTPSHQVTQMGQEVILRCVPISNHLYFYWYRQILGQKVEFLVSFYNNEISEKSEIFDDQFSVERPDGSNFTLKIRSTKLEDSAMYFCASSGRGTGYTFGSGTRLTVV.